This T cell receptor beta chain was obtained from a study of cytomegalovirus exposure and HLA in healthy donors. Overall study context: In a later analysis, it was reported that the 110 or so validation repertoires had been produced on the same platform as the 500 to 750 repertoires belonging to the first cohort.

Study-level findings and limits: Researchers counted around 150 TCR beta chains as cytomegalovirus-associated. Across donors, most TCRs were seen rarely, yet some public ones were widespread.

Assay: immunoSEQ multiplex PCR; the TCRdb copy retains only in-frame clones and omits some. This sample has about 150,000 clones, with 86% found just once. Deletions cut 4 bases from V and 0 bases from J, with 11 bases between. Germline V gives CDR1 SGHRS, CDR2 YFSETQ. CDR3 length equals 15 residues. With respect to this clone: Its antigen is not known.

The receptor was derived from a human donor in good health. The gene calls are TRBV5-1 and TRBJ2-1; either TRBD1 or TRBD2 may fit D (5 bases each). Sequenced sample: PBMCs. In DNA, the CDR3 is TGCGCCAGCAGCCTGGGGGAGATCTCCTACAATGAGCAGTTCTTC. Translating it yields CASSLGEISYNEQFF.